The T cell receptor (beta chain) under discussion was sequenced for a study of blood T cell repertoires in COVID-19. Study-wide context: Italy, Spain and the United States were the sources of the convalescent and acute COVID-19 samples. PBMCs, B-cell-depleted T cells, or T cells were the source of the cDNA or gDNA that made up the material.

In the original processing: By means of reference gene primer amplification, nucleated cell counts were estimated. Generated by immunoSEQ multiplex PCR, the TCRdb table keeps only in-frame clones and is missing some. That table is the source of V, J and clone size, and D and trimming were worked out from the DNA. The sample holds about 75,000 clones; around 80% are singletons and the top ten take 20% to 25%. The germline CDR1 and CDR2 sequences are SGHAT and FQDESV (reference sequence). With 1 base removed from V and 6 bases from J, the gap between germline ends came to 16 bases. The CDR3 is made up of 15 amino acids.

The clonotype was recovered from a woman aged 45-65 years with acute or convalescent COVID-19. The material sequenced was peripheral blood. J is TRBJ2-7 and V is TRBV11-1; D might be TRBD2 (6 bases). The DNA of the CDR3 is TGTGCCAGCAGCTTAGGGCGGGGTACTACGGCCGAGCAGTACTTC. It translates to CASSLGRGTTAEQYF.